The text below deals with one T cell receptor beta chain. From germline, CDR1 is SGHNT and CDR2 YYREEE (reference sequence). Germline trimming cut 4 bases from V and 3 bases from J; bases unmatched to any gene: 7. The CDR3 spans 15 residues. This sample is part of a study of radiotherapy plus CTLA-4 blockade in lung cancer. Sequenced by immunoSEQ multiplex PCR; TCRdb stores in-frame clones only, minus some. The sample carries about 49,000 clones, approximately 76% recorded once. Sample: peripheral blood, taken from a patient treated with radiotherapy plus ipilimumab. V is TRBV5-4 and J is TRBJ2-5; 9 nucleotides match TRBD1. This TCR was sampled from a human donor with non-small cell lung cancer who had stable disease on radiotherapy plus ipilimumab. The CDR3 loop is CASSPTGGRKETQYF. The CDR3 region has the DNA TGTGCCAGCAGCCCGACAGGGGGTAGAAAAGAGACCCAGTACTTC. Based on the CDR3 plus reference TRBV5-4 and TRBJ2-5, the full variable domain is ETGVTQSPTHLIKTRGQQVTLRCSSQSGHNTVSWYQQALGQGPQFIFQYYREEENGRGNFPPRFSGLQFPNYSSELNVNALELDDSALYLCASSPTGGRKETQYFGPGTRLLVL.